The 15 T cell receptor beta chains in this list originate from one sample, sequenced in a study of beta chain features in type 1 diabetes. Reverse transcription of all isolated RNA meant that expressed TCRB transcripts were sequenced. The data were produced by immunoSEQ multiplex PCR, yet TCRdb's version contains in-frame clones alone and is incomplete. Here the sample spans around 260,000 clones, around 24% being singletons. Regarding the study as a whole: Type 1 diabetes patients had TCRB CDR3s that were shorter (moderately but significantly so) in all four CD4+ subsets.

What these receptors recognize is not known. Source material: naive CD4+ T cells from blood. The origin of the receptors is a young woman with type 1 diabetes.

This clone was recorded a few times. V usage is TRBV19 and J usage is TRBJ2-7; 8 nucleotides agree with TRBD2. V gave up 7 bases and J gave up 2 bases; unmatched junction bases: 7. The CDR3 consists of 14 residues. Germline V gene data show CDR1 as LNHDA and CDR2 as SQIVND (reference sequence). Here the CDR3 DNA reads TGTGCCAGTACCCCCGTCGGGGGGGCCTACGAGCAGTACTTC. Translation: CASTPVGGAYEQYF.

The V call is TRBV27, the J call TRBJ1-4; TRBD1 agrees at 7 bases. This CDR3 has 15 residues. Germline V gives CDR1 MNHEY, CDR2 SMNVEV (reference sequence). Trimming removed 6 bases from V and 4 bases from J; junction bases left unmatched: 8. Written as DNA, the CDR3 is TGTGCCAGCAGACCTAGGGGGCTTAGTAATGAAAAACTGTTTTTT. Translating it yields CASRPRGLSNEKLFF.

This clone has only a few counts. The chain carries TRBV6-5 and TRBJ1-1, with 8 bases identical to TRBD1. The CDR3 has 15 residues. Germline CDR1 reads MNHEY; CDR2 reads SVGAGI. With 1 base clipped from V and 5 bases from J, the junction kept 6 bases outside the gene matches. The DNA for the CDR3 is TGTGCCAGCAGTTACTTGGGGACAGGCGGGACTGAAGCTTTCTTT. It encodes CASSYLGTGGTEAFF.

The sample holds a few counts of this clone. The chain uses TRBV10-3 and TRBJ2-7; 10 bases map to TRBD1. Looked up from germline, CDR1 is ENHRY and CDR2 is SYGVKD. The CDR3 length is 15 residues. The V and J ends lost 6 bases and 5 bases, in that order; junction bases with no gene match: 10. The CDR3 protein is CAIRNSGTGVNEQYF. CDR3 bases: TGTGCCATCAGAAACTCCGGGACAGGGGTCAACGAGCAGTACTTC.

The chain links TRBV9 to TRBJ2-2; TRBD1 is a possible D gene (5 bases). The V end lost 0 bases, the J end lost 3 bases, and 6 bases lay between the germline ends. The CDR3 totals 14 residues. Germline CDR1 and CDR2: SGDLS and YYNGEE. The CDR3: CASSVEQDTGELFF. DNA for the CDR3: TGTGCCAGCAGCGTAGAACAGGACACCGGGGAGCTGTTTTTT.

This clone has just one count. The chain joins TRBV7-9 to TRBJ2-1; D is possibly TRBD1 (6 bases). The CDR3 is made up of 16 amino acids. CDR1 is SEHNR, CDR2 FQNEAQ, per germline (reference sequence). Deletions cut 5 bases from V and 4 bases from J, with 18 bases between. The CDR3 loop is CASSRLRQGRYNEQFF. The DNA of the CDR3 is TGTGCCAGCAGCCGCCTCCGCCAGGGGCGTTACAATGAGCAGTTCTTC. The whole variable domain, filled in from reference TRBV7-9 and TRBJ2-1, reads DTGVSQNPRHKITKRGQNVTFRCDPISEHNRLYWYRQTLGQGPEFLTYFQNEAQLEKSRLLSDRFSAERPKGSFSTLEIQRTEQGDSAMYLCASSRLRQGRYNEQFFGPGTRLTVL.

The chain joins TRBV7-9 to TRBJ2-1; 9 nucleotides align to TRBD2. Germline CDR1 is SEHNR and CDR2 is FQNEAQ (reference sequence). J was trimmed by 7 bases and V by 11 bases; bases with no gene match: 12. This CDR3 is 14 amino acids long. CDR3 region: CAHSRAGGHNEQFF. The CDR3 DNA is TGTGCCCATTCACGGGCGGGAGGGCATAATGAGCAGTTCTTC.

The chain uses TRBV5-6 and TRBJ1-2; 7 bases line up with TRBD1. V trimming: 2 bases; J trimming: 4 bases; junction bases outside the gene matches: 2. The CDR3 length is 13 residues. Germline V gene data show CDR1 as SGHDT and CDR2 as YYEEEE. This chain's CDR3 is CASSLGTVYGYTF. DNA for the CDR3: TGTGCCAGCAGCTTAGGGACAGTCTATGGCTACACCTTC.

This clone was detected only a few times. The rearrangement uses TRBV7-8 and TRBJ2-2; D might be TRBD2 (6 bases). The CDR3 runs 17 residues. The ends were cut back, 0 bases at V and 5 bases at J, with 16 bases in the middle. Germline values: CDR1 SGHVS, CDR2 FQNEAQ. CDR3 nucleotides: TGTGCCAGCAGCTTAGCGGGGGGATACCGCGGGACCGGGGAGCTGTTTTTT. It codes for CASSLAGGYRGTGELFF.

The genes are TRBV4-1 and TRBJ2-1, with TRBD2 identical over 16 bases. CDR3 length: 18 residues. Trimming cost V 4 bases and J 3 bases; bases outside gene matches: 6. The germline V gene has CDR1 MGHRA and CDR2 YSYEKL. CDR3 coding DNA: TGCGCCAGCAGCCGGGGACTAGCGGGAGGGGGACTCTACAATGAGCAGTTCTTC. Amino acid sequence: CASSRGLAGGGLYNEQFF.

This clone was counted between two and nine times. The CDR3: CATSRDKILTGNTIYF. As DNA, the CDR3 is TGTGCCACCAGCAGAGATAAGATCCTAACGGGAAACACCATATATTTT. The rearrangement uses TRBV15 and TRBJ1-3; D gene unclear. The CDR3 has 16 residues. The germline V gene has CDR1 LNHNV and CDR2 YYDKDF (reference sequence). V was clipped by 0 bases and J by 4 bases, with 13 bases between them.

This clone was seen a few times. The rearrangement links TRBV29-1 to TRBJ1-5; D is uncertain. The CDR3 spans 15 residues. V shed 5 bases and J shed 0 bases, with 14 bases lying between them. The germline CDR1 and CDR2 sequences are SQVTM and ANQGSEA. Here the CDR3 DNA reads TGCAGCGTTTCCTCGACGGGAAATAGCAATCAGCCCCAGCATTTT. Translation: CSVSSTGNSNQPQHF.

The CDR3 DNA reads TGCAGCGTTGAAGTCGGAGCGTACAATGAGCAGTTCTTC. It yields the protein CSVEVGAYNEQFF. V is TRBV29-1 and J is TRBJ2-1; D gene uncertain. V lost 1 base, J lost 4 bases, and 8 bases lay in between. Germline lookup yields CDR1 SQVTM and CDR2 ANQGSEA. The CDR3 runs to 13 residues.

This clone has more than one count but fewer than ten. V and J are TRBV5-1 and TRBJ2-6; tentative D call: TRBD1 (6 bases). Trimming pared 4 bases from V and 2 bases from J, leaving 10 bases between. Germline-derived CDR1 and CDR2 are SGHRS and YFSETQ. The CDR3 has 15 residues. Written as DNA, the CDR3 is TGCGCCAGCAGCCCGGCAGGGGCTGGGGCCAACGTCCTGACTTTC. Protein sequence: CASSPAGAGANVLTF.

V is TRBV5-4 and J is TRBJ2-5; D perhaps matches TRBD2 (6 bases). CDR3 length: 13 amino acids. Trimming pared 4 bases from V and 2 bases from J, leaving 9 bases between. CDR1 and CDR2 (germline): SGHNT, YYREEE (reference sequence). The CDR3 nucleotides are TGTGCCAGCAGCCTGACTAGGCAAGAGACCCAGTACTTC. This translates into CASSLTRQETQYF.